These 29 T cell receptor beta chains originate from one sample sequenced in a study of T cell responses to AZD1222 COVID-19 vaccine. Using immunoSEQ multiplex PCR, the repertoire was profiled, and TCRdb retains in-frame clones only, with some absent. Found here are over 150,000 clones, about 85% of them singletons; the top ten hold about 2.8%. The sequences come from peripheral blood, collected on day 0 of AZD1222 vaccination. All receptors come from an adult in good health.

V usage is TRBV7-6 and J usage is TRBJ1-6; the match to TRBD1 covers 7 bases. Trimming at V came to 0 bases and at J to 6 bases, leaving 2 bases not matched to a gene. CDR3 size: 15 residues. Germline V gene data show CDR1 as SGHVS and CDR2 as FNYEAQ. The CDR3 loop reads CASSLATGINSPLHF. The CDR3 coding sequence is TGTGCCAGCAGCTTAGCGACAGGGATTAATTCACCCCTCCACTTT.

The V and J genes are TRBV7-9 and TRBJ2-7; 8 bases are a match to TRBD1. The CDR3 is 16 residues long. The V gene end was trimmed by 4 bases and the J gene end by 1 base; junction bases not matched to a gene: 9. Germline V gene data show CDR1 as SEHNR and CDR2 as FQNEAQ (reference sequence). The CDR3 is CASSYRQGRISYEQYF. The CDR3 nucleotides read TGTGCCAGCAGCTACCGACAGGGGCGGATTTCCTACGAGCAGTACTTC. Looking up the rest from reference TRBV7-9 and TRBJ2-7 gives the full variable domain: DTGVSQNPRHKITKRGQNVTFRCDPISEHNRLYWYRQTLGQGPEFLTYFQNEAQLEKSRLLSDRFSAERPKGSFSTLEIQRTEQGDSAMYLCASSYRQGRISYEQYFGPGTRLTVT.

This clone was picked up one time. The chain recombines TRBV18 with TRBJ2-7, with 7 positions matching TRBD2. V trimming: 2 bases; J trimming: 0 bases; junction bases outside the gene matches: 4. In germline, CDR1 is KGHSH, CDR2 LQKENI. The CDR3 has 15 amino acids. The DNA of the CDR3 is TGTGCCAGCTCACCAACCCGCGGGAGCTCCTACGAGCAGTACTTC. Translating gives CASSPTRGSSYEQYF.

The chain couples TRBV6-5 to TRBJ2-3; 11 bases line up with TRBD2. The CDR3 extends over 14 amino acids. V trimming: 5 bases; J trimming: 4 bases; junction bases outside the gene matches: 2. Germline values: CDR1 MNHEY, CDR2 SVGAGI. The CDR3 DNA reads TGTGCCAGCAGTATAGCGGGAGGGCCAGATACGCAGTATTTT. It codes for CASSIAGGPDTQYF.

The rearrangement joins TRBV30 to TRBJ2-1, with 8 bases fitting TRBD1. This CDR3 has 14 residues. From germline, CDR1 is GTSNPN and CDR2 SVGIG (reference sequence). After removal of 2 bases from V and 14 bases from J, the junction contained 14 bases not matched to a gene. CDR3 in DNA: TGTGCCTGGAGTTCCGGGACAGGTCCCTATGGAAAGTTCTTC. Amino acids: CAWSSGTGPYGKFF.

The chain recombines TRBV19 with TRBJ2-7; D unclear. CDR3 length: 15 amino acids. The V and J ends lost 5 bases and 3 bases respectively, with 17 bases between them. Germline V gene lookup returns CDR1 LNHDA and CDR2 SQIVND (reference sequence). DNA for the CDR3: TGTGCCAGTAGTCAATCCCCCCAGGTTCGCTACGAGCAGTACTTC. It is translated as CASSQSPQVRYEQYF.

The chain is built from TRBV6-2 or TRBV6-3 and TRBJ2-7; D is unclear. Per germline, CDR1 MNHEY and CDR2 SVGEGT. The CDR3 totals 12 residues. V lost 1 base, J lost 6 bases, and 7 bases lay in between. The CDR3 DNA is TGTGCCAGCAGTTACTTCTCTGGCGAGCAGTACTTC. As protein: CASSYFSGEQYF.

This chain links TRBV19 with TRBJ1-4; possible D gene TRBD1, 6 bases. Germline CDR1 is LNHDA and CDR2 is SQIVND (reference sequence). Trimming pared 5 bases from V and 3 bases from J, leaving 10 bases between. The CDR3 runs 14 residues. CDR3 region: CASSPGDSNEKLFF. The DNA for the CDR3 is TGTGCCAGTAGTCCAGGGGATTCTAATGAAAAACTGTTTTTT.

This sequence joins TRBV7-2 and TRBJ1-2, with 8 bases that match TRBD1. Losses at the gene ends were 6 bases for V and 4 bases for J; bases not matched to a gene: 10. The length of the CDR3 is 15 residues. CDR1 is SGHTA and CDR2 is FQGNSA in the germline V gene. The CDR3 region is CASRPDRAGGYGYTF. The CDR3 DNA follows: TGTGCCAGCAGACCGGACAGGGCAGGGGGCTATGGCTACACCTTC.

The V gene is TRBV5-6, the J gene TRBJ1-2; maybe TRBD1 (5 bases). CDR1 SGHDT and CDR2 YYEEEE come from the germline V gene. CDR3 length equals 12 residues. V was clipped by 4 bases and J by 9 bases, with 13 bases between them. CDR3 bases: TGTGCCAGCAGCCCGGGGGTCGGGAGCTACACCTTC. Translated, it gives CASSPGVGSYTF.

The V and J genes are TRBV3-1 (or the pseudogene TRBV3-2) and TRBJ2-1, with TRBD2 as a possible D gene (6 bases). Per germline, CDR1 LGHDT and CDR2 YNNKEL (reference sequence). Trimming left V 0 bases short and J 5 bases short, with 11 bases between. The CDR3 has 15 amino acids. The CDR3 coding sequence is TGTGCCAGCAGCCAAGATTGGAGGGAAGACAATGAGCAGTTCTTC. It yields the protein CASSQDWREDNEQFF.

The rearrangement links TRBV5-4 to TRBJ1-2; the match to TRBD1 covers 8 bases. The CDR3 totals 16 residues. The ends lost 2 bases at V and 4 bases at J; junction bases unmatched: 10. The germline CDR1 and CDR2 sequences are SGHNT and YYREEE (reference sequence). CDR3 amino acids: CASSFPGDRGIYGYTF. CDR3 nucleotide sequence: TGTGCCAGCAGCTTTCCAGGCGACAGGGGTATCTATGGCTACACCTTC.

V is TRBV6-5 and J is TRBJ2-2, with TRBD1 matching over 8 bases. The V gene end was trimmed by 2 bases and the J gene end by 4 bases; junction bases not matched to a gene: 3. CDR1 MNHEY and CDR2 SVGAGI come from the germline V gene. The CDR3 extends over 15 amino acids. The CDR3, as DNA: TGTGCCAGCAGTTACCCCGGACAGGGCACCGGGGAGCTGTTTTTT. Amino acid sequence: CASSYPGQGTGELFF.

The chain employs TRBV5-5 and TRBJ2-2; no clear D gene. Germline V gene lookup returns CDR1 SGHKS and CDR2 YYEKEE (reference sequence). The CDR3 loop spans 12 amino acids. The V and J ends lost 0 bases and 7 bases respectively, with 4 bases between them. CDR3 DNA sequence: TGTGCCAGCAGCTTGGAGAACGGGGAGCTGTTTTTT. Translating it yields CASSLENGELFF.

CDR3 DNA: TGTGCCAGCAGTGAATATGCGGGCAGCTCCTACGAGCAGTACTTC. It is translated as CASSEYAGSSYEQYF. The chain joins TRBV6-1 to TRBJ2-7, with D tentatively TRBD2 (5 bases). The CDR3 length is 15 residues. V was pared by 2 bases and J by 0 bases, with 11 bases between. Germline CDR1 MNHNS, CDR2 SASEGT.

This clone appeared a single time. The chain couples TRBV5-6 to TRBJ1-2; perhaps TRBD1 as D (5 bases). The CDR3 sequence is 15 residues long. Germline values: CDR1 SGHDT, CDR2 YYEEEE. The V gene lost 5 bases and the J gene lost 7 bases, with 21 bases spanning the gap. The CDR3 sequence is CASRDRDLPSFGYTF. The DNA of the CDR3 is TGTGCCAGCAGGGACCGGGACCTCCCTTCCTTTGGCTACACCTTC.

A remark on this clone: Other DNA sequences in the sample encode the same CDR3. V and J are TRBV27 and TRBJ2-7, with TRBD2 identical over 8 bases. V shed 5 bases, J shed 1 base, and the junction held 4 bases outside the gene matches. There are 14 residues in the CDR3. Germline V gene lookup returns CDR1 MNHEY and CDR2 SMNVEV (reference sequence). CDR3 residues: CASSRSGRSYEQYF. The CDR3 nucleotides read TGTGCCAGCAGTCGGAGCGGGAGATCCTACGAGCAGTACTTC.

As DNA, the CDR3 is TGTGCCAGCAGCTTTAGGACAGGGGAAGACGAGCAGTACTTC. Translated, it gives CASSFRTGEDEQYF. This sequence joins TRBV5-6 and TRBJ2-7, with TRBD1 matching 9 bases. Germline V gives CDR1 SGHDT, CDR2 YYEEEE. The CDR3 sequence is 14 residues long. The junction had 5 bases not matched to a gene; V was cut back by 2 bases and J by 5 bases.

The CDR3, as DNA: TGTGCCAGCAGCTTGCAGGGGGCGAATAACTACGAGCAGTACTTC. Residues: CASSLQGANNYEQYF. The V gene is TRBV5-5, the J gene TRBJ2-7; TRBD1 agrees at 8 bases. After removal of 1 base from V and 3 bases from J, the junction contained 6 bases not matched to a gene. This CDR3 region has 15 residues. Germline V gene lookup returns CDR1 SGHKS and CDR2 YYEKEE (reference sequence).

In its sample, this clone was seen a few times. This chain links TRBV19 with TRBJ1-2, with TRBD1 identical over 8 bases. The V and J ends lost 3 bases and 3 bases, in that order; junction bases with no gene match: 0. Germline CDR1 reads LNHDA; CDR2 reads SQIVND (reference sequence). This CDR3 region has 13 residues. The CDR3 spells CASSMTGDYGYTF. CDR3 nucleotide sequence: TGTGCCAGTAGTATGACAGGGGACTATGGCTACACCTTC.

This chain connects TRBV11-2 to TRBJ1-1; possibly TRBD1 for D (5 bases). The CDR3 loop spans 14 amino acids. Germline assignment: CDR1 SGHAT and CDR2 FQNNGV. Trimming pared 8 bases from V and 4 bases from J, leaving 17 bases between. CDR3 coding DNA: TGTGCCAGCCGCTCTGGGGGAAGGAGCACTGAAGCTTTCTTT. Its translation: CASRSGGRSTEAFF.

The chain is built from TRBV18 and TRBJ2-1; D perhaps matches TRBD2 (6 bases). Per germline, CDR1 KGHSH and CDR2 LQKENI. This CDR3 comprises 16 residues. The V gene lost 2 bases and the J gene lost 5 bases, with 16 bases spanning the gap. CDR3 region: CASSPRGAGGNNEQFF. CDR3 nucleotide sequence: TGTGCCAGCTCACCAAGGGGAGCGGGCGGGAACAATGAGCAGTTCTTC.

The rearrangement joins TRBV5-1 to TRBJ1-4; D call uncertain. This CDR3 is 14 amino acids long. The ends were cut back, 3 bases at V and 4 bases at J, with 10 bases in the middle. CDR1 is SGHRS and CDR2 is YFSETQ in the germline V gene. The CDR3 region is CASSSGRLNEKLFF. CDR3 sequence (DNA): TGCGCCAGCAGCTCCGGACGGCTTAATGAAAAACTGTTTTTT.

This CDR3 is CASSQGKGNTIYF. As DNA, the CDR3 is TGTGCCAGCAGTCAGGGGAAGGGAAACACCATATATTTT. The chain joins TRBV6-5 to TRBJ1-3; TRBD1 might be the D (6 bases). The CDR3 has 13 residues. Germline CDR1 and CDR2: MNHEY and SVGAGI. The V and J ends lost 5 bases and 4 bases respectively, with 9 bases between them.

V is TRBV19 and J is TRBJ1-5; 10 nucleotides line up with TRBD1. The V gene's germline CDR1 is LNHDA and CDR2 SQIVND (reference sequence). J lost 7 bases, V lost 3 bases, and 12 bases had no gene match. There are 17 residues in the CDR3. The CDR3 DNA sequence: TGTGCCAGTAGTATGGGAGACAGGGGGCTGAAGGAACAGCCCCAGCATTTT. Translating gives CASSMGDRGLKEQPQHF.

CDR3 loop: CASSLDLAGAGYEQYF. The CDR3, as DNA: TGTGCCAGCAGCTTGGACCTAGCGGGAGCCGGCTACGAGCAGTACTTC. The rearrangement uses TRBV5-4 and TRBJ2-7; TRBD2 aligns across 10 bases. This CDR3 region has 16 residues. Germline CDR1 reads SGHNT; CDR2 reads YYREEE (reference sequence). V trimming: 0 bases; J trimming: 3 bases; junction bases outside the gene matches: 6.

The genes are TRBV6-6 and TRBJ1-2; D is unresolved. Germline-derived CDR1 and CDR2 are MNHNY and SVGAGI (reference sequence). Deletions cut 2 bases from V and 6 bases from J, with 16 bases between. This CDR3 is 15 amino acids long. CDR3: CASSYEWGGSHGYTF. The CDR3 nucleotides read TGTGCCAGCAGTTACGAGTGGGGTGGGAGTCATGGCTACACCTTC.

The DNA for the CDR3 is TGCGCCAGCAGCCAACAGGCAGGGAACACTGAAGCTTTCTTT. Encoded protein: CASSQQAGNTEAFF. V is TRBV23-1 and J is TRBJ1-1; maybe TRBD1 (5 bases). TRBV23-1 is filed as an ORF, its function uncertain. The CDR3 consists of 14 residues. Deletions cut 6 bases from V and 1 base from J, with 12 bases between.

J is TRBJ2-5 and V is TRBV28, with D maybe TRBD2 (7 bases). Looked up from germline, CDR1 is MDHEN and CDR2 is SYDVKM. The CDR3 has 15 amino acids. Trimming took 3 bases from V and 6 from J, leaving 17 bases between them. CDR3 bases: TGTGCCAGCAGTTTGCAGGGAGGGGGTTCGAAGACCCAGTACTTC. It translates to CASSLQGGGSKTQYF.